This TCR beta chain was identified in a study of a mutant IDH1 vaccine in newly diagnosed glioma. Study-wide background: Receipt of radiotherapy, temozolomide, or both preceded the study, and most received both.

Data came from immunoSEQ multiplex PCR; TCRdb stores just in-frame clones and leaves some out. Of 50,000 or so clones listed, 86% were seen once; the top ten hold less than 3%. A remark on this clone: Its antigen is not known.

Study results and caveats: Changes in top peripheral clonotypes did not appear linked to pseudoprogression.

Regarding time point: baseline, week 1 (first vaccination visit). Treatment defined: pre-vaccination baseline after standard-of-care therapy. Donors harbored newly found WHO grade 3 or 4 IDH1-mutant, ATRX-lost astrocytomas. V was clipped by 3 bases and J by 3 bases, with 12 bases between them. The CDR3 contains 14 residues. Germline V CDR1 and CDR2: MNHEY, SVGAGI. V usage is TRBV6-5 and J usage is TRBJ2-7; D unclear. The sequence derives from a man aged 35 to 55 with glioma. Sample: PBMCs, taken from a glioma patient treated with radiotherapy, temozolomide or both. Here the CDR3 DNA reads TGTGCCAGCAGTTATAAGGGTTTCAACTACGAGCAGTACTTC. Residues: CASSYKGFNYEQYF.